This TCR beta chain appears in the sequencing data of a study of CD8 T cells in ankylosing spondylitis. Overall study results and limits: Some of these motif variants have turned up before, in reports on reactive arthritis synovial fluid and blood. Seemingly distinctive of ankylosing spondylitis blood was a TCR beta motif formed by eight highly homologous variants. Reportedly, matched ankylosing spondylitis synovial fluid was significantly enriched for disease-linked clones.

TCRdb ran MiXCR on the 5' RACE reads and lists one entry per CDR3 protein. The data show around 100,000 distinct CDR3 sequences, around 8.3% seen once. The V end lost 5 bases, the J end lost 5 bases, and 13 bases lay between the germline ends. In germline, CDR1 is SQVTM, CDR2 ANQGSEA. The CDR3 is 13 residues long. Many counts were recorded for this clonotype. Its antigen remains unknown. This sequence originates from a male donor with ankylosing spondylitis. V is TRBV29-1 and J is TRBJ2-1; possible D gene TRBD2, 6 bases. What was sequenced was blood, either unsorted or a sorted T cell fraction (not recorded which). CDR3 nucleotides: TGCAGCGTTCAGAGCGGGTACAACAATGAGCAGTTCTTC. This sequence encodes CSVQSGYNNEQFF.